A selection of T cell receptor beta chains follows, all from one sample in a study of beta chain features in type 1 diabetes. TCRdb's copy holds only in-frame clones and misses some; the assay was immunoSEQ multiplex PCR. The sample shows hundreds of thousands of clones, approximately 30% of them seen only once. Specimen: naive CD4+ T cells from blood. Receptors were obtained from a man younger than 35 in good health. CDR3s include the opening cysteine and the closing phenylalanine or tryptophan. The D gene is left open where the match is weak. Rows may omit the clone size; those that give it use once, few, many or a size class.

J,D,size,V,DNA,CDR3
TRBJ2-7,NA,NA,TRBV30,TGTGCCTGGACGAGTTGGCAGGCAACCTACGAGCAGTACTTC,CAWTSWQATYEQYF
TRBJ2-5,NA,few,TRBV12-5,TGTGCTAGTGGGCTGGCAGCGGTCCGAGAGACCCAGTACTTC,CASGLAAVRETQYF
TRBJ2-3,TRBD2,few,TRBV15,TGTGCCACCAGCCGAGTGGGAGCGGGGCGCACGAATACGCAGTATTTT,CATSRVGAGRTNTQYF
TRBJ2-3,TRBD2,NA,TRBV18,TGTGCCAGCTTACCTACAGCGGGAGTCACCCGCCAGTCTACGCAGTATTTT,CASLPTAGVTRQSTQYF
TRBJ2-4,TRBD1,few,TRBV10-1,TGCGCCACCTCGACAGGGTTCGTTCAGTACTTC,CATSTGFVQYF
TRBJ2-7,NA,NA,TRBV21-1,TGTGCCAGCAGCAAAGCGCATAGGCTAGTAGGCTACGAGCAGTACTTC,CASSKAHRLVGYEQYF
TRBJ2-7,NA,few,TRBV6-5,TGTGCCAGCACCCGATCAGTCAAATCTGGAAGCGAGCAGTACTTC,CASTRSVKSGSEQYF
TRBJ2-7,TRBD2,NA,TRBV25-1,TGTGCCAGCAGTGAATGGGCTAGCGGGACCTACGAGCAGTACTTC,CASSEWASGTYEQYF
TRBJ2-1,TRBD1,few,TRBV29-1,TGCAGCGCCAGGGGGCTCTCATACAATGAGCAGTTCTTC,CSARGLSYNEQFF
TRBJ2-5,TRBD2,NA,TRBV5-1,TGCGCCAGCAGCTTTGGGACTAGCGGGACGGAGACCCAGTACTTC,CASSFGTSGTETQYF
TRBJ1-2,NA,few,TRBV29-1,TGCAGCGTTGAAAGGACCGAAACTAACTATGGCTACACCTTC,CSVERTETNYGYTF
TRBJ2-5,TRBD1,few,TRBV27,TGTGCCAGCAGTATACAGGGGGCAGGCCAAGAGACCCAGTACTTC,CASSIQGAGQETQYF
TRBJ1-5,NA,few,TRBV30,TGTGCCTGGAGCGCAAGAGGGGGCAATCAGCCCCAGCATTTT,CAWSARGGNQPQHF
TRBJ2-5,TRBD2,few,TRBV10-3,TGTGCCATCAGTGAGCCGGGACTAGCGTTAGAGACCCAGTACTTC,CAISEPGLALETQYF
TRBJ1-1,TRBD1,few,TRBV7-2,TGTGCCAGCAGCCTAAACAGGGGCACTGAAGCTTTCTTT,CASSLNRGTEAFF
TRBJ2-1,TRBD2,NA,TRBV5-1,TGCGCCAGCAGCTTACTAGCGGTCAGCTCCTACAATGAGCAGTTCTTC,CASSLLAVSSYNEQFF
TRBJ1-5,NA,few,TRBV6-1,TGTGCCAGCAGTCAGCCCCAGCATTTT,CASSQPQHF
TRBJ2-7,NA,NA,TRBV25-1,TGTGCCAGCAGTGTGCAGGGTGTGAGTGAGCAGTACTTC,CASSVQGVSEQYF
TRBJ2-1,NA,NA,TRBV20-1,TGCAGTGCCGGAACCTGGGGTGAGCAGTTCTTC,CSAGTWGEQFF
TRBJ2-7,NA,NA,TRBV28,TGTGCCAGCAGTTGGACACCTCTTAAAGCCTACGAGCAGTACTTC,CASSWTPLKAYEQYF
TRBJ2-1,NA,few,TRBV29-1,TGCAGCGTTTTGGGGGTAATATACAATGAGCAGTTCTTC,CSVLGVIYNEQFF
TRBJ2-1,TRBD2,NA,TRBV28,TGTGCCAGCAAAGAGCGGGAGGGAGCACATGAGCAGTTCTTC,CASKEREGAHEQFF
TRBJ2-5,TRBD2,NA,TRBV6-1,TGTGCCAGCAGTGAAGCGTTCACGAGCCTAGCGGGGGAAGAGACCCAGTACTTC,CASSEAFTSLAGEETQYF
TRBJ1-5,NA,NA,TRBV2,TGTGCCAGCACGGAGAGATTTTATCAGCCCCAGCATTTT,CASTERFYQPQHF
TRBJ1-2,NA,few,TRBV9,TGTGCCAGCAGCGCCACCCGCTATGGCTACACCTTC,CASSATRYGYTF
TRBJ1-1,TRBD1,few,TRBV30,TGTGCCTGGGGGGACAGGAACACTGAAGCTTTCTTT,CAWGDRNTEAFF
TRBJ2-1,TRBD2,few,TRBV25-1,TGTGCCAGCAGTCTAGCGGGAATTTCCTACAATGAGCAGTTCTTC,CASSLAGISYNEQFF
TRBJ1-1,NA,NA,TRBV5-4,TGTGCCAGCAGCTCCCAGGGGACTGAAGCTTTCTTT,CASSSQGTEAFF
TRBJ2-7,NA,NA,TRBV6-6,TGTGCCAGCAGCCCGAATACCTACGAGCAGTACTTC,CASSPNTYEQYF
TRBJ1-5,TRBD1,NA,TRBV7-2,TGTGCCAGCAGCTTAGTCGACAGGGGGGGCAATCAGCCCCAGCATTTT,CASSLVDRGGNQPQHF
TRBJ1-3,NA,NA,TRBV7-2,TGTGCCAGCAGCTTAGAGTCAAGGAACACCATATATTTT,CASSLESRNTIYF
TRBJ2-7,TRBD2,NA,TRBV30,TGTGCCTGGCCTCCGGGACTAGGGGGCTACGAGCAGTACTTC,CAWPPGLGGYEQYF
TRBJ1-1,TRBD1,NA,TRBV6-1,TGTGCCAGCAGTCCGGACAGGGACACTGAAGCTTTCTTT,CASSPDRDTEAFF
TRBJ2-3,TRBD2,few,TRBV15,TGTGCCACCTCCAGCGGGAGGGCCTTCACAGATACGCAGTATTTT,CATSSGRAFTDTQYF
TRBJ1-2,NA,few,TRBV5-4,TGTGCCAGCAGCTGGGACGGAAACTATGGCTACACCTTC,CASSWDGNYGYTF
TRBJ2-6,NA,NA,TRBV7-9,TGTGCCAGCAGCTTCGAGCCGTCTCGGGCCAACGTCCTGACTTTC,CASSFEPSRANVLTF
TRBJ2-7,NA,once,TRBV5-4,TGTGCCAGCACCGGAGTGGACGCCGCCTACGAGCAGTACTTC,CASTGVDAAYEQYF
TRBJ2-7,NA,NA,TRBV28,TGTGCCAGCAGAACGTATTCTGGACGGAGCTACGAGCAGTACTTC,CASRTYSGRSYEQYF
TRBJ2-3,TRBD2,few,TRBV11-2,TGTGCCAGCAGCTTAGCAGGGAGGGGTACGCAGTATTTT,CASSLAGRGTQYF
TRBJ2-1,NA,NA,TRBV5-6,TGTGCCAGCAGCTTCCTGGCTGTTTCCTACAATGAGCAGTTCTTC,CASSFLAVSYNEQFF
TRBJ2-3,TRBD2,NA,TRBV6-5,TGTGCCAGCAGGGATAGCGGGAGGGTTCCAGATACGCAGTATTTT,CASRDSGRVPDTQYF
TRBJ2-6,TRBD1,few,TRBV2,TGTGCCAGCAGCCGACAGGGGGGCTCTGGGGCCAACGTCCTGACTTTC,CASSRQGGSGANVLTF
TRBJ2-1,NA,NA,TRBV10-3,TGTGCCATCAGTGTCAGGGAAGATGAGCAGTTCTTC,CAISVREDEQFF
TRBJ2-7,NA,NA,TRBV6-5,TGTGCCAGCAGTTACCAGGCAGGCGGGAACTACGAGCAGTACTTC,CASSYQAGGNYEQYF
TRBJ2-1,TRBD1,few,TRBV18,TGTGCCAGCTCACCTCCGGGACAGGGGTACAACCAGCAGTTCTTC,CASSPPGQGYNQQFF
TRBJ2-1,TRBD2,few,TRBV29-1,TGCAGCGCTGACCGGACTAGCGGGACGGTTAATGAGCAGTTCTTC,CSADRTSGTVNEQFF
TRBJ2-1,NA,NA,TRBV27,TGTGCCAGCAGTTTGTACAATGAGCAGTTCTTC,CASSLYNEQFF
TRBJ2-5,TRBD1,NA,TRBV7-2,TGTGCCAGCAGCCCCGGACAGGGGGCTTCAGAGACCCAGTACTTC,CASSPGQGASETQYF
TRBJ2-2,NA,few,TRBV29-1,TGCAGCGTTTGGACGGGCGGGACCGGGGAGCTGTTTTTT,CSVWTGGTGELFF
TRBJ2-3,NA,few,TRBV29-1,TGCAGCGTTGAAGGCGGGAAAAGCACAGATACGCAGTATTTT,CSVEGGKSTDTQYF
TRBJ2-5,NA,NA,TRBV28,TGTGCCAGCAGTGTAAGGGGGACCCAGTACTTC,CASSVRGTQYF
TRBJ2-1,TRBD2,few,TRBV5-6,TGTGCCAGCAGCCAACCCTGGGCTAGCGGGAGTGGTATGGACAATGAGCAGTTCTTC,CASSQPWASGSGMDNEQFF
TRBJ2-5,NA,few,TRBV6-5,TGTGCCAGCAGTTACAGCCTAGCGAAAGAGACCCAGTACTTC,CASSYSLAKETQYF
TRBJ2-7,TRBD1,NA,TRBV7-8,TGTGCCAGCAGCAAAGACAGGGTTTCCTCCTACGAGCAGTACTTC,CASSKDRVSSYEQYF
TRBJ1-2,NA,NA,TRBV18,TGTGCCAGCTCACCACCCAGCAGACTGGAAGGCTACACCTTC,CASSPPSRLEGYTF
TRBJ2-1,NA,NA,TRBV7-9,TGTGCCAGCAGCTTTAATACGGGAAATGAGCAGTTCTTC,CASSFNTGNEQFF
TRBJ2-1,TRBD2,few,TRBV29-1,TGCAGCGTTGAACTAGCGGGGGTACTAAAGTACAATGAGCAGTTCTTC,CSVELAGVLKYNEQFF
TRBJ2-1,NA,NA,TRBV7-2,TGTGCCAGCAGCTTAGCGCCTAGCAACAATGAGCAGTTCTTC,CASSLAPSNNEQFF
TRBJ1-5,NA,NA,TRBV30,TGTGCCTGGAGTGACTGGAGGCAGCCCCAGCATTTT,CAWSDWRQPQHF
TRBJ2-6,NA,NA,TRBV5-1,TGCGCCAGCAGCCAGACTGGGGCCAACGTCCTGACTTTC,CASSQTGANVLTF